This T cell receptor beta chain was sequenced for a study of blood T cells in healthy people across ages. The authors ran a second PCR of 7 to 11 cycles using a sample-barcoded 5' primer and a J-beta primer mix. One entry per CDR3 protein, called by TCRdb with MiXCR from the 5' RACE reads. The sample contains hundreds of thousands of distinct CDR3 sequences, 20% to 30% of which appear only once. The CDR3 length is 14 residues. Germline V CDR1 and CDR2: SEHNR, FQNEAQ (reference sequence). V was shortened by 3 bases and J by 5 bases, with 11 bases between the two germline ends. This clonotype has more than one count but fewer than ten. The same sample was also used in a study of T cells of mothers and their children.

The material sequenced was blood. The chain recombines TRBV7-9 with TRBJ2-4; D perhaps matches TRBD1 (5 bases). The TCR originated in a boy between 10 and 17 years old in good health. As DNA, the CDR3 is TGTGCCAGCAGCTTTTCAGGGTACGAAAACATTCAGTACTTC. It specifies CASSFSGYENIQYF.